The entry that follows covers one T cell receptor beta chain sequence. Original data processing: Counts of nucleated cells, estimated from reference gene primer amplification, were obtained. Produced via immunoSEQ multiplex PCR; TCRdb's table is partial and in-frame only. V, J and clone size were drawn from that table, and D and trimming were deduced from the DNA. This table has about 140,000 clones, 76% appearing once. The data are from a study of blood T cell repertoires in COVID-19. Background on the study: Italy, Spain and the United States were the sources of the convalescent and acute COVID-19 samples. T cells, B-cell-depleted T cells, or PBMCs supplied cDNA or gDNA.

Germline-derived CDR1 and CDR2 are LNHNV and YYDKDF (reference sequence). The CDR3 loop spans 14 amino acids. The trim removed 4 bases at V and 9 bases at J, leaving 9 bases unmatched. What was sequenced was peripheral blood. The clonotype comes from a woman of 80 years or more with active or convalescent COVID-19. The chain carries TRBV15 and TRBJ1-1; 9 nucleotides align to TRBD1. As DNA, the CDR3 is TGTGCCACCAGCAAGACAGGGGGGCCCCTACAAGCTTTCTTT. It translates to CATSKTGGPLQAFF. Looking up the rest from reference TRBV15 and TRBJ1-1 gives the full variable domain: DAMVIQNPRYQVTQFGKPVTLSCSQTLNHNVMYWYQQKSSQAPKLLFHYYDKDFNNEADTPDNFQSRRPNTSFCFLDIRSPGLGDTAMYLCATSKTGGPLQAFFGQGTRLTVV.